This TCR beta chain is from a study of low-dose radiotherapy and immunotherapy resistance in tumors. The wider study: Dosing for Cohort 2 consisted of 1 Gy per fraction every two weeks, reaching a total of 13 Gy over 26 weeks.

The CDR3 loop spans 15 amino acids. J was trimmed by 8 bases and V by 6 bases; bases with no gene match: 8. The germline CDR1 and CDR2 sequences are SGHDT and YYEEEE. TRAV- and TRBV-specific primers primed first-strand cDNA, covering alpha and beta chains. The authors amplified TCRs for roughly 20 PCR cycles with a constant-region primer and a V-primer adapter. TCRdb reprocessed the reads with MiXCR, giving one entry per CDR3 protein. The sample includes more than 30,000 distinct CDR3 sequences, about 49% of them seen just once. Time point of the sample: after trial treatment. As for treatment: LDRT plus nivolumab, ipilimumab, low-dose cyclophosphamide and aspirin (RACIN trial). Nivolumab, ipilimumab, aspirin, low-dose cyclophosphamide and low-dose radiotherapy were given to donors. Enrollment required an advanced solid tumor negative for tumor-infiltrating lymphocytes.

The V and J genes are TRBV5-6 and TRBJ2-1, with 13 bases lining up with TRBD2. This sample comprised PBMCs, obtained after low-dose radiotherapy plus immunotherapy. The TCR sequence derives from a male donor with gallbladder cancer. The CDR3 is CASKQGLAGRYEQFF. CDR3 bases: TGTGCCAGCAAACAGGGACTAGCGGGACGGTATGAGCAGTTCTTC.